These T cell receptor beta chains were read from a single sample in a study of tumor and adjacent non-tumor tissue in lung cancer. TCRdb reprocessed the multiplex PCR reads with MiXCR, giving one entry per CDR3 protein. The repertoire includes some 120,000 distinct CDR3 sequences, 66% of them detected once, and 10% to 15% sits in the top ten. Input material: lung tumor tissue. These receptors were collected from a man aged 25-40 years with non-small cell lung cancer. Both conserved end residues are trimmed from each CDR3. Each record gives: V gene, D gene, CDR3 protein. A D gene is named only where the DNA matches it firmly.

v_gene: TRBV5-5
d_gene: TRBD2
CDR3aa: ASSLSGLVGNEQF

v_gene: TRBV30
d_gene: -
CDR3aa: AWRLGASYEQY

v_gene: TRBV4-3
d_gene: TRBD1
CDR3aa: ASSQGTGLNTGELF

v_gene: TRBV11-2
d_gene: TRBD1
CDR3aa: ASCLNVRGRSYEQF

v_gene: TRBV6-2/TRBV6-3
d_gene: -
CDR3aa: ASRLGDESDTQY

v_gene: TRBV4-3
d_gene: TRBD1
CDR3aa: ASSHHRGPYEQY

v_gene: TRBV11-2
d_gene: -
CDR3aa: ASSLAVGSAQETLY

v_gene: TRBV5-1
d_gene: -
CDR3aa: ASSLAGGMATYEQY

v_gene: TRBV4-1
d_gene: -
CDR3aa: ASSHAPGQSYEQY

v_gene: TRBV5-1
d_gene: -
CDR3aa: ASRQGRADTQY

v_gene: TRBV5-1
d_gene: TRBD1
CDR3aa: ASSVGQGGGSEQF

v_gene: TRBV12-3/TRBV12-4
d_gene: TRBD1
CDR3aa: ASSPFRQGVSGNTIH

v_gene: TRBV7-8
d_gene: -
CDR3aa: ASSLVLKDTEAF

v_gene: TRBV29-1
d_gene: TRBD1
CDR3aa: SNAGQELNQPQH

v_gene: TRBV4-2
d_gene: -
CDR3aa: ASSQDYNAGMAYNEQF

v_gene: TRBV4-2
d_gene: -
CDR3aa: ASSPGQGLSYNEQF

v_gene: TRBV4-1
d_gene: TRBD2
CDR3aa: VSSQDETGGRYEQY

v_gene: TRBV5-4
d_gene: TRBD2
CDR3aa: ASSSGTSGGREQF

v_gene: TRBV4-1
d_gene: -
CDR3aa: ASSYPLAFYEQY

v_gene: TRBV11-3
d_gene: -
CDR3aa: ASSSGVGATDTQY

v_gene: TRBV6-5
d_gene: TRBD1
CDR3aa: ATRGQGRYEQY

v_gene: TRBV11-2
d_gene: -
CDR3aa: ASSLDHLIGLSAS

v_gene: TRBV12-3/TRBV12-4
d_gene: -
CDR3aa: ASSLGARPGELF

v_gene: TRBV5-6
d_gene: TRBD1
CDR3aa: ASSHRNRGFNEQF

v_gene: TRBV20-1
d_gene: -
CDR3aa: SASLPGCHGHT

v_gene: TRBV11-2
d_gene: -
CDR3aa: ASSSPDVTSHNEQF

v_gene: TRBV4-1
d_gene: TRBD2
CDR3aa: ASSQGLLAGDNEQF

v_gene: TRBV24-1
d_gene: -
CDR3aa: ATSDHIHTQETQY

v_gene: TRBV11-3
d_gene: -
CDR3aa: ASSHSRSGANILT

v_gene: TRBV12-3/TRBV12-4
d_gene: -
CDR3aa: ASSSGLKETQY

v_gene: TRBV6-6
d_gene: -
CDR3aa: ASRTPSGPSNEKLF

v_gene: TRBV5-6
d_gene: TRBD2
CDR3aa: ASSFLREVIGELF

v_gene: TRBV11-1
d_gene: -
CDR3aa: ASSSRSSQRSYNERF

v_gene: TRBV20-1
d_gene: -
CDR3aa: SARGGSIYGYT

v_gene: TRBV7-8
d_gene: TRBD2
CDR3aa: ASSFGTSPQDTQY

v_gene: TRBV11-3
d_gene: -
CDR3aa: ASSWRVGYQQH

v_gene: TRBV6-6
d_gene: TRBD1
CDR3aa: ASSFPRDRRNTEAF

v_gene: TRBV6-6
d_gene: -
CDR3aa: ASSRSAGGTETQY

v_gene: TRBV29-1
d_gene: -
CDR3aa: SIELAAPESF

v_gene: TRBV20-1
d_gene: -
CDR3aa: SATRTYSEAF

v_gene: TRBV4-3
d_gene: -
CDR3aa: ASNQDRGDTQY

v_gene: TRBV11-2
d_gene: -
CDR3aa: ASRHSVETQY

v_gene: TRBV7-8
d_gene: -
CDR3aa: ASSKGLDNSPLH

v_gene: TRBV29-1
d_gene: -
CDR3aa: SFEVPSGPYNEEF

v_gene: TRBV11-1
d_gene: TRBD2
CDR3aa: ASSTGAGAAIDTQY

v_gene: TRBV19
d_gene: -
CDR3aa: VSTLDQSTDTQY

v_gene: TRBV5-4
d_gene: -
CDR3aa: ASSLGAGSATNEKLF

v_gene: TRBV20-1
d_gene: -
CDR3aa: SAHPGGTEAF

v_gene: TRBV6-1
d_gene: -
CDR3aa: VSSVQSRNQPQY

v_gene: TRBV6-5
d_gene: TRBD1
CDR3aa: ASSRTTGRNSPLH

v_gene: TRBV4-1
d_gene: TRBD1
CDR3aa: ASRLQGVNSPLH

v_gene: TRBV24-1
d_gene: TRBD1
CDR3aa: ATRQGTHAGELF

v_gene: TRBV11-3
d_gene: -
CDR3aa: ASRYTSKQETQY

v_gene: TRBV5-5
d_gene: -
CDR3aa: ANSLGPSYELY

v_gene: TRBV20-1
d_gene: -
CDR3aa: TFKSGNTGELF

v_gene: TRBV6-1
d_gene: -
CDR3aa: ASSVQSRNQCQH

v_gene: TRBV12-3/TRBV12-4
d_gene: -
CDR3aa: ASSARNEETQY

v_gene: TRBV5-5
d_gene: TRBD1
CDR3aa: ASSGGQGTDTQY